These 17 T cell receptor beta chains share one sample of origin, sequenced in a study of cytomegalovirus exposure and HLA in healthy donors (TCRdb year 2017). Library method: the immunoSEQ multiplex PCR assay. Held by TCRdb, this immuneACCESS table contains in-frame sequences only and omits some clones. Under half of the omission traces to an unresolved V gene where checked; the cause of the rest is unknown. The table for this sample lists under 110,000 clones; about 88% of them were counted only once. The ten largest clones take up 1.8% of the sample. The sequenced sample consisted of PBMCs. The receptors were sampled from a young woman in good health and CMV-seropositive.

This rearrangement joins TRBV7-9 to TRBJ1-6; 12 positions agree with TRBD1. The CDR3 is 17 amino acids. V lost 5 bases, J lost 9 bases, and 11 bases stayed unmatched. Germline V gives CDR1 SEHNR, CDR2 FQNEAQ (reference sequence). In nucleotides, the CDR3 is TGTGCCAGCAGCCCTACCGGGACAGGGGGCGTACGTTCACCCCTCCACTTT. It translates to CASSPTGTGGVRSPLHF. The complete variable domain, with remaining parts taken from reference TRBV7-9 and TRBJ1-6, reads DTGVSQNPRHKITKRGQNVTFRCDPISEHNRLYWYRQTLGQGPEFLTYFQNEAQLEKSRLLSDRFSAERPKGSFSTLEIQRTEQGDSAMYLCASSPTGTGGVRSPLHFGNGTRLTVT.

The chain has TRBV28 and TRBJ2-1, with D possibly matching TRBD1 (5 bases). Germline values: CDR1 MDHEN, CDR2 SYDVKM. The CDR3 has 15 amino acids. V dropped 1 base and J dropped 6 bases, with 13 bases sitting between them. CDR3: CASSLSGQGSNEQFF. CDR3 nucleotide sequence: TGTGCCAGCAGTTTATCCGGACAAGGAAGCAATGAGCAGTTCTTC. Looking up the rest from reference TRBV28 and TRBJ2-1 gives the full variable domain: DVKVTQSSRYLVKRTGEKVFLECVQDMDHENMFWYRQDPGLGLRLIYFSYDVKMKEKGDIPEGYSVSREKKERFSLILESASTNQTSMYLCASSLSGQGSNEQFFGPGTRLTVL.

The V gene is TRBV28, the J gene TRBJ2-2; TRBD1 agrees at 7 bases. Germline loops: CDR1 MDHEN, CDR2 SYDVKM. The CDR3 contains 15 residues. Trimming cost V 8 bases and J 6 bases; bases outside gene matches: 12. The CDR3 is CASFPGQRLAGELFF. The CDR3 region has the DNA TGTGCCAGCTTCCCGGGACAGAGGCTAGCCGGGGAGCTGTTTTTT. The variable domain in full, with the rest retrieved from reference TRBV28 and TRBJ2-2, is DVKVTQSSRYLVKRTGEKVFLECVQDMDHENMFWYRQDPGLGLRLIYFSYDVKMKEKGDIPEGYSVSREKKERFSLILESASTNQTSMYLCASFPGQRLAGELFFGEGSRLTVL.

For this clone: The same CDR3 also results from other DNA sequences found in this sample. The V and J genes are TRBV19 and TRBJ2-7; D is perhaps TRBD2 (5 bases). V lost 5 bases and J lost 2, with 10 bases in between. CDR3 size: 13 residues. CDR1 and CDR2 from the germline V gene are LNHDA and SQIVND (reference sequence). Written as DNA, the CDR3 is TGTGCCAGTAGTCCCCCCGGGACCTACGAGCAGTACTTC. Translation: CASSPPGTYEQYF.

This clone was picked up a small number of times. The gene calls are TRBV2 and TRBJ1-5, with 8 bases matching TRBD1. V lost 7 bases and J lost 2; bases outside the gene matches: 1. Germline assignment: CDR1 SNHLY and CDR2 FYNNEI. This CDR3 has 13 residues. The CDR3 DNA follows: TGTGCCAGCAAACAGGGGGGCAATCAGCCCCAGCATTTT. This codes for CASKQGGNQPQHF.

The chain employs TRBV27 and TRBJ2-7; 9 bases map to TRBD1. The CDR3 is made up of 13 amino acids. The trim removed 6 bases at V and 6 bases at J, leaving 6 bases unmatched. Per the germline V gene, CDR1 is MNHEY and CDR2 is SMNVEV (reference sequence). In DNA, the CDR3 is TGTGCCAGCAGCTTTGGACAGGGGTTCGAGCAGTACTTC. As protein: CASSFGQGFEQYF.

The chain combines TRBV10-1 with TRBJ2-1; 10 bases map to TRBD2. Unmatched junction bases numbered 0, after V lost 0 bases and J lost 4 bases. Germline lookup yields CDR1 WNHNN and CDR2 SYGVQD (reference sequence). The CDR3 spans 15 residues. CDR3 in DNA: TGCGCCAGCAGTGAGTCAGCGGGGGGGTACAATGAGCAGTTCTTC. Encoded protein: CASSESAGGYNEQFF.

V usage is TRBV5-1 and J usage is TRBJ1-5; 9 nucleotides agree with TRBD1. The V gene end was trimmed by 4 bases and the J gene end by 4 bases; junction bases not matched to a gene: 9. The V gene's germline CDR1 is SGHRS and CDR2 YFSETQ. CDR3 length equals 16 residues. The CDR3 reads CASSPYGTGSNQPQHF. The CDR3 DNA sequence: TGCGCCAGCAGCCCCTACGGGACAGGGTCTAATCAGCCCCAGCATTTT.

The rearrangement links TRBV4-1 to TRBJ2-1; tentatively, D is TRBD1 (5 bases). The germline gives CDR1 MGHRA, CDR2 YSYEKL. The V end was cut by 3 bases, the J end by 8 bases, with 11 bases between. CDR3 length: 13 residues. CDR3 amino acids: CASSHSGLDEQFF. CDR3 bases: TGCGCCAGCAGCCATTCAGGGTTAGATGAGCAGTTCTTC.

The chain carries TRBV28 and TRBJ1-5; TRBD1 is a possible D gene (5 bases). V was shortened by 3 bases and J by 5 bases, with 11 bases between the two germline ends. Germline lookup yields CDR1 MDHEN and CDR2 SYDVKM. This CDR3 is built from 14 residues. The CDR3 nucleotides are TGTGCCAGCAGTTTGAAGGGGTCCGATCAGCCCCAGCATTTT. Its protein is CASSLKGSDQPQHF.

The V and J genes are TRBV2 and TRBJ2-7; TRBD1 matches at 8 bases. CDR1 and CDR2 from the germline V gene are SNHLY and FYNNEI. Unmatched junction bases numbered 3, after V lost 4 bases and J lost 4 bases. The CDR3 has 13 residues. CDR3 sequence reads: CASSGNRGYEQYF. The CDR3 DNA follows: TGTGCCAGCAGTGGGAACAGGGGGTACGAGCAGTACTTC.

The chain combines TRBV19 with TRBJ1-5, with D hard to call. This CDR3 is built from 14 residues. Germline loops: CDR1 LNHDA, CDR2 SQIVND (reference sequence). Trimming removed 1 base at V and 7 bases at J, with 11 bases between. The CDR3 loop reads CASSIVDSGQPQHF. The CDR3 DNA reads TGTGCCAGTAGTATAGTAGACTCGGGACAGCCCCAGCATTTT.

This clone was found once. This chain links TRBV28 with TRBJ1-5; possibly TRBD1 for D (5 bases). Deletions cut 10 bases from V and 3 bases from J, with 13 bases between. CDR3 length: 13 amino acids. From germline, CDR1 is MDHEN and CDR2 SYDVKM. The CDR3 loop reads CATRQGFNQPQHF. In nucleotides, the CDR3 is TGTGCCACCCGGCAGGGTTTCAATCAGCCCCAGCATTTT.

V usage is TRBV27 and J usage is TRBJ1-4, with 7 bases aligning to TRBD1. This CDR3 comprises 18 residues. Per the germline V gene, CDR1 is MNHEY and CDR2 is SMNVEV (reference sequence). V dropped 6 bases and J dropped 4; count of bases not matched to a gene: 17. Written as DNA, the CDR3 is TGTGCCAGCAGCGCACTGGGACAGTGGGGGACCAGTAATGAAAAACTGTTTTTT. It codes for CASSALGQWGTSNEKLFF.

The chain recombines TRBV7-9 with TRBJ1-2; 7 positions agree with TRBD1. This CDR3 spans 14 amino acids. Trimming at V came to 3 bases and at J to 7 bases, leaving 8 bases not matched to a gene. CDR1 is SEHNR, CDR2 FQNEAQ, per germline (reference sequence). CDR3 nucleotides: TGTGCCAGCAGCTTCGCAGGGGGAGATAGTGGCTACACCTTC. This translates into CASSFAGGDSGYTF.

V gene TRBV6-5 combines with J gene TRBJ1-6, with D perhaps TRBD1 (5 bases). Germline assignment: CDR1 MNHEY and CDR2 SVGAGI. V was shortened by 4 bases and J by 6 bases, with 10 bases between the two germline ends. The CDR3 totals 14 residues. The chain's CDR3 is CASSWRGSNSPLHF. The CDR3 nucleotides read TGTGCCAGCAGTTGGAGGGGTAGTAATTCACCCCTCCACTTT.

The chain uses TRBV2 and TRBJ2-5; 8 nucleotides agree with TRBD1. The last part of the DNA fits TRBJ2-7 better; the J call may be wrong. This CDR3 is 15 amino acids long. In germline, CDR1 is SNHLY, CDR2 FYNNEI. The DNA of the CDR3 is TGTGCCAGCAGAGTCCCGGACAGGGCCCCCTACGAGCAGTACTTC. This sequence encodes CASRVPDRAPYEQYF.